Listed here are 5 T cell receptor beta chains from one sample, sequenced in a study of shared clonotypes between healthy human individuals. TCRdb's copy holds only in-frame clones and misses some; the assay was immunoSEQ multiplex PCR. Altogether hundreds of thousands of clones are present, 90% to 96% being singletons, with the ten largest covering roughly 0.06%. The sequencing input was naive CD4+ T cells sorted from blood. Subset indicated: CD45RA+ positively selected. Receptors originate from a woman in her 30s in good health.

In DNA form, the CDR3 reads TGTGCCAGCAGCGCCCTGACAGGGCAGAATCAGCCCCAGCATTTT. Protein sequence: CASSALTGQNQPQHF. This sequence joins TRBV7-6 and TRBJ1-5; 7 positions agree with TRBD1. The germline CDR1 and CDR2 sequences are SGHVS and FNYEAQ. J was trimmed by 4 bases and V by 5 bases; bases with no gene match: 8. The CDR3 runs to 15 residues.

V and J are TRBV19 and TRBJ2-7, with a possible D match to TRBD2 (6 bases). This CDR3 has 13 amino acids. The V gene lost 6 bases and the J gene lost 4 bases, with 13 bases spanning the gap. Germline V gene data show CDR1 as LNHDA and CDR2 as SQIVND (reference sequence). The CDR3 sequence: CASSSGLMYEQYF. The CDR3 DNA reads TGTGCCAGTAGCTCCGGACTAATGTACGAGCAGTACTTC.

In DNA, the CDR3 is TGTGCCAGCAGCTTAGCTCCGCGGGAGGCGTGGAATGAGCAGTTCTTC. Its translation is CASSLAPREAWNEQFF. The chain links TRBV7-2 to TRBJ2-1, with 8 bases lining up with TRBD2. The CDR3 spans 16 residues. Germline CDR1 SGHTA, CDR2 FQGNSA. Germline trimming cut 0 bases from V and 7 bases from J; bases unmatched to any gene: 8.

The chain carries TRBV6-5 and TRBJ2-2; the D is unclear. Per germline, CDR1 MNHEY and CDR2 SVGAGI. This CDR3 spans 13 amino acids. V was trimmed by 6 bases and J by 3 bases, leaving 8 bases between them. CDR3 in amino acids: CASSHEYTGELFF. CDR3 coding DNA: TGTGCCAGCAGCCATGAATACACCGGGGAGCTGTTTTTT.

The chain carries TRBV25-1 and TRBJ2-7; D unresolved. Trimming took off 5 bases at V and 4 bases at J, with 9 bases between the two ends. Germline assignment: CDR1 MGHDK and CDR2 SYGVNS. The CDR3 is 12 residues long. The CDR3 nucleotides are TGTGCCAGCAGTAAATGGGAATACGAGCAGTACTTC. This sequence encodes CASSKWEYEQYF.